This entry describes one T cell receptor (beta chain). Its antigen is currently unknown. This entry is derived from a study of cytomegalovirus exposure and HLA in healthy donors. At the level of the study: Sequencing of about 179 million T cells in an earlier analysis found approximately 120 million unique TCR beta sequences. Whole-study findings and limits: The classifier, whose performance was assessed in both the original and validation cohorts, reportedly diagnosed cytomegalovirus status with high specificity and sensitivity. The records held CMV serostatus as the only immune exposure information.

When sampled, the donors appeared nominally healthy, though they likely had unrecorded immune exposures. The PCR made use of 60 Vbeta and 13 Jbeta primers. Profiled with immunoSEQ multiplex PCR; TCRdb holds only in-frame clones, not every one. The table lists roughly 180,000 clones, about four fifths of them singletons, with around 0.97% in the top ten. Germline V gene data show CDR1 as KGHSH and CDR2 as LQKENI. The CDR3 sequence is 15 residues long. The trim removed 2 bases at V and 0 bases at J, leaving 1 base unmatched. Sequencing input: PBMCs. The chain joins TRBV18 to TRBJ2-5; 9 bases map to TRBD1. This receptor was taken from a man aged 25-40 years in good health and CMV-seronegative. CDR3 bases: TGTGCCAGCTCACCAGACAGGGGGTACCAAGAGACCCAGTACTTC. Translation gives CASSPDRGYQETQYF.